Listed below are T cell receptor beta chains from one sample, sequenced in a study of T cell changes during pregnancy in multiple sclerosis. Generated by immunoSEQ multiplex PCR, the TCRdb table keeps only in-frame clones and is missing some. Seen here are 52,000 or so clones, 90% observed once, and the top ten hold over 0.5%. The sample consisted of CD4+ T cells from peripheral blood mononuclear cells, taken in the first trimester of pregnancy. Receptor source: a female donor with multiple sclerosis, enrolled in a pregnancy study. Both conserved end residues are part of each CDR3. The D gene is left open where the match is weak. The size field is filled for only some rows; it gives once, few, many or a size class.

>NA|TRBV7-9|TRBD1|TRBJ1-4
CASSPQGSNEKLFF
TGTGCCAGCAGCCCACAGGGGTCTAATGAAAAACTGTTTTTT
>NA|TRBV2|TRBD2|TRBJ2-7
CASRATSGGYEQYF
TGTGCCAGCAGAGCGACTAGCGGGGGCTACGAGCAGTACTTC
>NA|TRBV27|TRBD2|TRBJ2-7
CASSLGLGTISYEQYF
TGTGCCAGCAGTTTAGGTTTAGGGACTATATCCTACGAGCAGTACTTC
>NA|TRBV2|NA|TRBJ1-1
CASSEDRGSEAFF
TGTGCCAGCAGTGAAGATCGAGGGAGTGAAGCTTTCTTT
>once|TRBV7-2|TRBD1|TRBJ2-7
CASSSAGGPVYEQYF
TGTGCCAGCAGCTCGGCAGGGGGCCCTGTCTACGAGCAGTACTTC
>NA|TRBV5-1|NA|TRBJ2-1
CASSLGTVHNNEQFF
TGCGCCAGCAGCCTCGGGACTGTGCATAACAATGAGCAGTTCTTC
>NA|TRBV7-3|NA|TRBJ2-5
CASSLTLETGTQEETQYF
TGTGCCAGCAGCTTAACTTTGGAGACCGGGACACAGGAAGAGACCCAGTACTTC
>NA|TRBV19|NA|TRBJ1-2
CASSILLAETSRTYGYTF
TGTGCCAGTAGTATTTTATTGGCAGAAACCTCACGTACCTATGGCTACACCTTC
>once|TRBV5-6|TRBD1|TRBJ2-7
CASSSKDRSSHEQYF
TGTGCCAGCAGCTCGAAGGACAGGTCCTCCCACGAGCAGTACTTC
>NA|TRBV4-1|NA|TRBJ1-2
CASSLPTGTEYTF
TGCGCCAGCAGCCTTCCGACAGGTACGGAATACACCTTC
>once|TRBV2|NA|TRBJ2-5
CASSETSLGPGYF
TGTGCCAGCAGTGAAACTAGTCTCGGTCCCGGGTACTTC
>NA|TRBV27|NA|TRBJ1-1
CASSLVGGNTEAFF
TGTGCCAGCAGTTTAGTGGGGGGGAACACTGAAGCTTTCTTT
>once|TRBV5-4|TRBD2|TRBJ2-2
CASSRAGANTGELFF
TGTGCCAGCAGCCGGGCGGGGGCGAACACCGGGGAGCTGTTTTTT
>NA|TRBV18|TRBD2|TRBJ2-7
CASSSGASGTPYEQYF
TGTGCCAGCTCAAGCGGGGCTAGCGGGACCCCCTACGAGCAGTACTTC
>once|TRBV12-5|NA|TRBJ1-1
CASGSRGAFF
TGTGCTAGTGGTTCCAGGGGAGCTTTCTTT
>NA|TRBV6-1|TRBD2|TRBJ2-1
CASRDQRDHNEQFF
TGTGCCAGCAGGGACCAGCGGGACCACAATGAGCAGTTCTTC
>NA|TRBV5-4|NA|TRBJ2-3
CASSLAPYTDTQYF
TGTGCCAGCAGCTTGGCTCCCTACACAGATACGCAGTATTTT
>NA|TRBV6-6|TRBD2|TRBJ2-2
CASTVGGSNIGELFF
TGTGCCAGCACCGTCGGGGGGTCTAACATCGGGGAGCTGTTTTTT
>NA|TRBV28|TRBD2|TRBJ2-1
CASSTLAGVYNEQFF
TGTGCCAGCAGCACACTAGCGGGAGTCTACAATGAGCAGTTCTTC
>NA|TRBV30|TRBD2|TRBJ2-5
CAWSVFGLVQETQYF
TGTGCCTGGAGTGTGTTTGGACTAGTCCAAGAGACCCAGTACTTC
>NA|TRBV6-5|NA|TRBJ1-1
CASSNPGEAFF
TGTGCCAGCAGCAATCCGGGTGAAGCTTTCTTT
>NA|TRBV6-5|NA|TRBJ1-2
CASSDLTRAADQSF
TGTGCCAGCAGTGATCTGACGCGCGCGGCCGATCAGTCCTTC
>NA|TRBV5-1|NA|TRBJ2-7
CASSLSDREQYF
TGCGCCAGCAGCTTGTCCGACAGAGAACAGTACTTC
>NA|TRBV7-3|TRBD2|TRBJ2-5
CASAPSGTYQETQYF
TGTGCCAGCGCACCTAGCGGAACGTACCAAGAGACCCAGTACTTC
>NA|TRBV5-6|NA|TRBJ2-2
CASSLSGGARTGELFF
TGTGCCAGCAGCTTAAGTGGGGGGGCGCGCACCGGGGAGCTGTTTTTT
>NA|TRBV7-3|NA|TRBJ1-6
CASSLEGSPLHF
TGTGCCAGCAGCCTGGAGGGTTCACCCCTCCACTTT
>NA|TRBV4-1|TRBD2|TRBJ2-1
CASSQFGLAGADEQFF
TGCGCCAGCAGCCAATTTGGACTAGCGGGAGCCGATGAGCAGTTCTTC
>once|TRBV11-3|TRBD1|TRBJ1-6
CASSLGQGAPLHF
TGTGCCAGCAGCCTAGGACAGGGGGCACCCCTCCACTTT
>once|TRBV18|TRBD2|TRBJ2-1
CASSPFPRLADNEQFF
TGTGCCAGCTCACCATTTCCTAGACTAGCGGACAATGAGCAGTTCTTC
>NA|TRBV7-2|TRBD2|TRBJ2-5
CASSLRPTRTSGSKTQYF
TGTGCCAGCAGCTTAAGGCCCACTAGGACTAGCGGGAGTAAGACCCAGTACTTC
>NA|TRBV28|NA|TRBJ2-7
CASSLGRFYEQYF
TGTGCCAGCAGTTTGGGCAGGTTTTACGAGCAGTACTTC
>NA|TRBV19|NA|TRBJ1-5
CASSIQQQPQHF
TGTGCCAGTAGTATACAACAGCAGCCCCAGCATTTT
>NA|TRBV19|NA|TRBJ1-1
CASSIGWDMNTEAFF
TGTGCCAGTAGTATTGGGTGGGACATGAACACTGAAGCTTTCTTT
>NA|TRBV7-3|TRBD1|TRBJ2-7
CASSPGTGDEQYF
TGTGCCAGCAGTCCCGGGACAGGGGACGAGCAGTACTTC
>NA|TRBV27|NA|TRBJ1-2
CASSLSGVPGRGYTF
TGTGCCAGCAGTTTATCCGGGGTTCCCGGCAGGGGCTACACCTTC
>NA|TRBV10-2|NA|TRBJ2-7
CASFSVGSGEQYF
TGCGCCAGCTTTTCGGTCGGATCGGGAGAGCAGTACTTC
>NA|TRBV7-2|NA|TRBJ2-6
CASSADYRASGANVLTF
TGTGCCAGCAGCGCCGACTACAGGGCTTCTGGGGCCAACGTCCTGACTTTC